The 21 T cell receptor beta chains below all came from one sample that was sequenced in a study of OX40 agonist ivuxolimab in advanced cancers. Clones were read by immunoSEQ multiplex PCR, and TCRdb kept only the in-frame ones, dropping some. The sample shows approximately 88,000 clones, roughly 84% of them seen only once. The sequencing here drew on CD4+ or CD8+ T cells sorted from blood, taken in a trial of the OX40 agonist ivuxolimab. The receptor source for this set is an adult with an advanced solid tumor such as melanoma, head and neck, liver or kidney cancer.

The rearrangement links TRBV5-1 to TRBJ2-5; D may be TRBD2 (6 bases). Trimming took off 4 bases at V and 5 bases at J, with 21 bases between the two ends. Germline lookup yields CDR1 SGHRS and CDR2 YFSETQ. This CDR3 contains 16 residues. The chain's CDR3 is CASSPITAGFGETQYF. The CDR3 DNA is TGCGCCAGCAGCCCCATAACCGCGGGGTTTGGTGAGACCCAGTACTTC.

V usage is TRBV6-5 and J usage is TRBJ1-2, with 9 nucleotides matching TRBD1. J was trimmed by 6 bases and V by 6 bases; bases with no gene match: 5. In germline, CDR1 is MNHEY, CDR2 SVGAGI. The CDR3 spans 13 residues. The CDR3 DNA follows: TGTGCCAGCAGACCCCGGGACAGGGATGGCTACACCTTC. It encodes CASRPRDRDGYTF.

The chain links TRBV28 to TRBJ1-4; 7 bases fit TRBD1. V lost 5 bases to trimming and J lost 5 bases; unmatched junction nucleotides: 8. The CDR3 runs 15 residues. Germline V lookup: CDR1 MDHEN, CDR2 SYDVKM. The CDR3 is CASSPLGQPNEKLFF. The CDR3 bases are TGTGCCAGCAGTCCGCTGGGACAGCCAAATGAAAAACTGTTTTTT.

The chain uses TRBV19 and TRBJ2-5; 8 positions match TRBD2. The CDR3 totals 15 residues. Germline values: CDR1 LNHDA, CDR2 SQIVND (reference sequence). Trimming took 5 bases from V and 2 from J; bases not matched to a gene: 7. The CDR3 region has the DNA TGTGCCAGTAGTCAGGCTAGCGGGCCTCAAGAGACCCAGTACTTC. The encoded protein is CASSQASGPQETQYF.

V gene TRBV6-1 combines with J gene TRBJ1-3, with D possibly matching TRBD1 (5 bases). V lost 7 bases and J lost 3, with 16 bases in between. This CDR3 region has 15 residues. CDR1 MNHNS and CDR2 SASEGT come from the germline V gene. This CDR3 reads CASIPSGTNGNTIYF. In DNA, the CDR3 is TGTGCCAGCATCCCCTCCGGGACTAATGGAAACACCATATATTTT.

This chain joins TRBV10-3 and TRBJ2-3, with 8 positions matching TRBD2. This CDR3 is built from 15 residues. From germline, CDR1 is ENHRY and CDR2 SYGVKD. Unmatched junction bases numbered 10, after V lost 7 bases and J lost 4 bases. CDR3 in amino acids: CAIKGERETSDTQYF. The DNA for the CDR3 is TGTGCCATCAAAGGGGAGCGGGAGACGTCAGATACGCAGTATTTT.

The chain employs TRBV4-1 and TRBJ2-2, with D perhaps matching TRBD1 (5 bases). The CDR3 runs 15 residues. Germline V gene data show CDR1 as MGHRA and CDR2 as YSYEKL. V lost 7 bases to trimming and J lost 3 bases, with 15 bases between them. Written as DNA, the CDR3 is TGCGCCAGCACCCGGACAAGCCTATACACCGGGGAGCTGTTTTTT. Translating gives CASTRTSLYTGELFF.

The chain uses TRBV2 and TRBJ2-3; 7 bases are a match to TRBD2. The CDR3 runs to 13 residues. Per germline, CDR1 SNHLY and CDR2 FYNNEI. J was trimmed by 1 base and V by 8 bases; bases with no gene match: 3. The CDR3 region is CASLRGGTDTQYF. DNA of the CDR3: TGTGCCAGCCTCCGGGGGGGCACAGATACGCAGTATTTT.

This clone was counted a few times. The chain employs TRBV7-2 and TRBJ2-1, with a weak D call TRBD1 (5 bases). Trimming stripped 4 bases from V and 9 bases from J, with 13 bases between. This CDR3 is 13 amino acids long. Germline loops: CDR1 SGHTA, CDR2 FQGNSA. CDR3 nucleotides: TGTGCCAGCAGCTCCGGAGCAGGGTTTGAGCAGTTCTTC. Translating gives CASSSGAGFEQFF. Complete variable domain (other parts from reference TRBV7-2 and TRBJ2-1): GAGVSQSPSNKVTEKGKDVELRCDPISGHTALYWYRQSLGQGLEFLIYFQGNSAPDKSGLPSDRFSAERTGGSVSTLTIQRTQQEDSAVYLCASSSGAGFEQFFGPGTRLTVL.

The chain links TRBV12-5 to TRBJ2-2, with 11 nucleotides matching TRBD1. The CDR3 is 17 amino acids. Losses at the gene ends were 2 bases for V and 3 bases for J; bases not matched to a gene: 5. Germline loops: CDR1 LGHNT, CDR2 FRNRAP. DNA of the CDR3: TGTGCTAGTGGTTTGCCAGGGACAGGGGGGGACACCGGGGAGCTGTTTTTT. Translated: CASGLPGTGGDTGELFF.

The chain uses TRBV5-1 and TRBJ1-4; 7 bases map to TRBD1. The junction had 9 bases not matched to a gene; V was cut back by 1 base and J by 0 bases. In germline, CDR1 is SGHRS, CDR2 YFSETQ. This CDR3 region has 18 residues. CDR3 protein: CASSLSRQGGTTNEKLFF. The CDR3 DNA reads TGCGCCAGCAGCTTGTCCAGACAGGGTGGAACAACTAATGAAAAACTGTTTTTT. Combining the CDR3 with reference TRBV5-1 and TRBJ1-4 gives the whole variable domain KAGVTQTPRYLIKTRGQQVTLSCSPISGHRSVSWYQQTPGQGLQFLFEYFSETQRNKGNFPGRFSGRQFSNSRSEMNVSTLELGDSALYLCASSLSRQGGTTNEKLFFGSGTQLSVL.

CDR3 residues: CASSPQDRLSGANVLTF. DNA for the CDR3: TGTGCCAGCAGCCCCCAGGACAGACTCTCTGGGGCCAACGTCCTGACTTTC. The chain uses TRBV7-2 and TRBJ2-6, with a possible D match to TRBD1 (6 bases). This CDR3 contains 17 residues. Between the trimmed V and J ends, which lost 5 bases and 0 bases, there was a span of 14 bases. CDR1 and CDR2 (germline): SGHTA, FQGNSA. The whole variable domain, filled in from reference TRBV7-2 and TRBJ2-6, reads GAGVSQSPSNKVTEKGKDVELRCDPISGHTALYWYRQSLGQGLEFLIYFQGNSAPDKSGLPSDRFSAERTGGSVSTLTIQRTQQEDSAVYLCASSPQDRLSGANVLTFGAGSRLTVL.

The V gene is TRBV19, the J gene TRBJ2-2; a possible D gene is TRBD1 (5 bases). Germline V gives CDR1 LNHDA, CDR2 SQIVND (reference sequence). The CDR3 loop spans 13 amino acids. Between the trimmed V and J ends, which lost 8 bases and 5 bases, there was a span of 12 bases. The CDR3 DNA reads as TGTGCCAGTTATACCAGGGTTACCGGGGAGCTGTTTTTT. Translation gives CASYTRVTGELFF. Based on the CDR3 plus reference TRBV19 and TRBJ2-2, the full variable domain is DGGITQSPKYLFRKEGQNVTLSCEQNLNHDAMYWYRQDPGQGLRLIYYSQIVNDFQKGDIAEGYSVSREKKESFPLTVTSAQKNPTAFYLCASYTRVTGELFFGEGSRLTVL.

This sequence joins TRBV5-4 and TRBJ2-1; D not certain. The CDR3 runs 14 residues. V was cut by 4 bases and J by 6 bases, with 14 bases left in between. Germline values: CDR1 SGHNT, CDR2 YYREEE (reference sequence). CDR3 sequence reads: CASSPQTSLNEQFF. In DNA form, the CDR3 reads TGTGCCAGCAGCCCTCAGACCAGTCTCAATGAGCAGTTCTTC.

The chain combines TRBV28 with TRBJ1-2; D is possibly TRBD1 (5 bases). The CDR3 is 15 residues long. The V end was cut by 7 bases, the J end by 6 bases, with 21 bases between. Germline-derived CDR1 and CDR2 are MDHEN and SYDVKM. CDR3 loop: CASNSRQGRWHGYTF. DNA of the CDR3: TGTGCCAGCAATAGTAGGCAGGGAAGATGGCATGGCTACACCTTC.

This chain connects TRBV27 to TRBJ1-2; 7 positions agree with TRBD1. J was trimmed by 7 bases and V by 5 bases; bases with no gene match: 13. This CDR3 spans 15 amino acids. From germline, CDR1 is MNHEY and CDR2 SMNVEV (reference sequence). The chain's CDR3 is CASSLNSRGGVGYTF. The CDR3 DNA follows: TGTGCCAGCAGTCTTAACTCCAGGGGGGGGGTTGGCTACACCTTC.

V usage is TRBV9 and J usage is TRBJ2-1, with 15 nucleotides matching TRBD2. Germline-derived CDR1 and CDR2 are SGDLS and YYNGEE. The CDR3 covers 20 residues. With V trimmed by 3 bases and J by 1 base, 11 bases remained unmatched. The DNA for the CDR3 is TGTGCCAGCAGCGAGCAACCGGGACTAGCGGGGGGAGGGTCCTACAATGAGCAGTTCTTC. It codes for CASSEQPGLAGGGSYNEQFF.

The V call is TRBV4-3, the J call TRBJ1-3; D unclear. The CDR3 runs to 15 residues. Germline CDR1 reads LGHNA; CDR2 reads YSLEER. V was shortened by 0 bases and J by 4 bases, with 10 bases between the two germline ends. CDR3 in amino acids: CASSQDAWRGNTIYF. The CDR3 bases are TGCGCCAGCAGCCAAGACGCGTGGCGAGGAAACACCATATATTTT.

As to this clone: In the same sample, other DNA sequences code for this CDR3. This chain connects TRBV29-1 to TRBJ1-3; D not certain. The CDR3 runs to 11 residues. V lost 7 bases and J lost 0, with 4 bases in between. Germline V gene data show CDR1 as SQVTM and CDR2 as ANQGSEA. CDR3 sequence reads: CSALSGNTIYF. CDR3 DNA: TGCAGCGCTCTCTCTGGAAACACCATATATTTT.

The chain carries TRBV28 and TRBJ2-3; D might be TRBD1 or TRBD2, each matching 5 bases. This CDR3 comprises 18 residues. The germline gives CDR1 MDHEN, CDR2 SYDVKM. V dropped 8 bases and J dropped 1 base, with 25 bases sitting between them. CDR3 in amino acids: CASGEVNGAGARTDTQYF. The CDR3 nucleotides are TGTGCCAGCGGAGAAGTAAACGGGGCTGGCGCCCGCACAGATACGCAGTATTTT.

This chain links TRBV7-3 with TRBJ2-7; 7 bases fit TRBD2. This CDR3 has 15 amino acids. CDR1 and CDR2 (germline): SGHTA, FQGTGA. With V trimmed by 0 bases and J by 6 bases, 8 bases remained unmatched. The CDR3 nucleotides are TGTGCCAGCAGCTTAACTCTGGGGGAGGGCGGCGAGCAGTACTTC. Its translation is CASSLTLGEGGEQYF.